These 5 T cell receptor beta chains were all obtained from the same sample, sequenced in a study of blood T cells in healthy people across ages. Together with a sample-barcoded 5' primer, a J-beta primer mix was included in a second PCR lasting about 7 to 11 cycles. TCRdb ran MiXCR on the 5' RACE reads and lists one entry per CDR3 protein. This table has approximately 800,000 distinct CDR3 sequences, around 68% appearing once. Sequenced input: blood. These receptors were collected from a man under 40 in good health.

The chain combines TRBV6-6 with TRBJ2-1, with 10 nucleotides matching TRBD2. In germline, CDR1 is MNHNY, CDR2 SVGAGI (reference sequence). CDR3 size: 16 residues. Unmatched junction bases numbered 8, after V lost 0 bases and J lost 9 bases. In DNA, the CDR3 is TGTGCCAGCAGTTACTCAAAGCGGGGGGGCTTTTCTGAGCAGTTCTTC. It specifies CASSYSKRGGFSEQFF.

The chain carries TRBV6-5 and TRBJ2-7, with TRBD2 matching over 14 bases. This CDR3 is 17 amino acids long. The ends lost 2 bases at V and 0 bases at J; junction bases unmatched: 3. Looked up from germline, CDR1 is MNHEY and CDR2 is SVGAGI. In nucleotides, the CDR3 is TGTGCCAGCAGTTACCAAGGACTAGCGGGGGGCTCCTACGAGCAGTACTTC. It codes for CASSYQGLAGGSYEQYF.

This sequence joins TRBV7-9 and TRBJ1-6; 9 bases map to TRBD1. V trimming: 3 bases; J trimming: 8 bases; junction bases outside the gene matches: 11. The V gene's germline CDR1 is SEHNR and CDR2 FQNEAQ (reference sequence). The CDR3 contains 17 residues. This CDR3 is CASSFGAGQGQDSPLHF. CDR3 nucleotide sequence: TGTGCCAGCAGCTTCGGCGCGGGACAGGGTCAGGATTCACCCCTCCACTTT.

This chain links TRBV14 with TRBJ2-2, with unresolved D. The CDR3 totals 13 residues. CDR1 and CDR2 (germline): SGHDN, FVKESK. V was clipped by 2 bases and J by 6 bases, with 7 bases between them. CDR3: CASSQLRPGELFF. The CDR3 DNA sequence: TGTGCCAGCAGCCAACTTAGGCCCGGGGAGCTGTTTTTT.

The chain is built from TRBV3-1 and TRBJ2-7, with TRBD2 as a possible D gene (5 bases). CDR3 size: 16 residues. V lost 8 bases to trimming and J lost 0 bases, with 20 bases between them. The germline V gene encodes CDR1 LGHDT and CDR2 YNNKEL (reference sequence). The CDR3 DNA reads TGTGCCAGCTCCCCGGAGGACTCTACTAGCTCCTACGAGCAGTACTTC. This translates into CASSPEDSTSSYEQYF.